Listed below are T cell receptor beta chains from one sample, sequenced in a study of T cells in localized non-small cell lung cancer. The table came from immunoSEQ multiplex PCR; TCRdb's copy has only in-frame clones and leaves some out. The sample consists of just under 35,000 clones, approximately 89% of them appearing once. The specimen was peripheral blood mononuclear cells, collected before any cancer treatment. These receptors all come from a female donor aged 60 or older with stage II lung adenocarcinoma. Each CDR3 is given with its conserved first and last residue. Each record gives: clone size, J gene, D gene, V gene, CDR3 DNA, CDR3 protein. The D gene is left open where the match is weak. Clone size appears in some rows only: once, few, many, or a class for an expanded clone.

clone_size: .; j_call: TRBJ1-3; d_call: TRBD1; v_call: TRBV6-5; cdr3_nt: TGTGCCAGCAGTTCCCGACAGGGAGACACCATATATTTT; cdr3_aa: CASSSRQGDTIYF
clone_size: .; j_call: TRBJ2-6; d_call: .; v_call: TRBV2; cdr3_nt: TGTGCCAGCAGTGATTTGGGGATCTCTGGGGCCAACGTCCTGACTTTC; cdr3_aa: CASSDLGISGANVLTF
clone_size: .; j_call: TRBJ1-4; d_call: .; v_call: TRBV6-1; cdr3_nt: TGTGCCAGCACTGGCCCCAGGGTTTCCGGGGAAAAACTGTTTTTT; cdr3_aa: CASTGPRVSGEKLFF
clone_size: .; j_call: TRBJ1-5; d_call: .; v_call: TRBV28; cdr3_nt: TGTGCCAGCACCACAAGTGGGGGGCCCCAGCATTTT; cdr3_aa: CASTTSGGPQHF
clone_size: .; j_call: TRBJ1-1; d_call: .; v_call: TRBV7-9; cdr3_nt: TGTGCCAGCAGCTCAACAGCATTCACTGAAGCTTTCTTT; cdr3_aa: CASSSTAFTEAFF
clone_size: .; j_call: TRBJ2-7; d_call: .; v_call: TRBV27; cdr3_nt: TGTGCCAGCAGTTTTAGACGGCCCAATGAATTTAACTACGAGCAGTACTTC; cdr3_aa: CASSFRRPNEFNYEQYF
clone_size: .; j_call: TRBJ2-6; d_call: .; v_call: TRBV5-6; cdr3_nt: TGTGCCAGCAGCTTTACAGGCTCTGGGGCCAACGTCCTGACTTTC; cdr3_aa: CASSFTGSGANVLTF
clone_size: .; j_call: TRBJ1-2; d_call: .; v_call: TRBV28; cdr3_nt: TGTGCCAGCAGCTCAGGGTACGGCTACACCTTC; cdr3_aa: CASSSGYGYTF
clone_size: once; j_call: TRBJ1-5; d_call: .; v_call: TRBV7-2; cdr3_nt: TGTGCCAGCAGCTTGGGGGGCGGTCTTAATCAGCCCCAGCATTTT; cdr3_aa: CASSLGGGLNQPQHF
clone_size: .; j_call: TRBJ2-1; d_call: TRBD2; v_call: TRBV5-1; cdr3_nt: TGCGCCAGCAGCTTAGGACTAGCGGGGGGCTATGAGCAGTTCTTC; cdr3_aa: CASSLGLAGGYEQFF
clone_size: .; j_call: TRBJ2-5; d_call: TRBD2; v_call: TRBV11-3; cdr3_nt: TGTGCCAGCAGCTCGACTAGCGGGAGTGGTGAGACCCAGTACTTC; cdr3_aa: CASSSTSGSGETQYF
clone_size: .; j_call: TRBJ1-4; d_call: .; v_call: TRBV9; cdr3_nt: TGTGCCAGCAGCGTAGGGTCGCTATGGGATGAAAAACTGTTTTTT; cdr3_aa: CASSVGSLWDEKLFF
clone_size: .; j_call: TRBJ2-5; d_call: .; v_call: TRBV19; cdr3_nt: TGTGCCAGTAGTATGCGCCTGGGCAGTCAAGAGACCCAGTACTTC; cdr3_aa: CASSMRLGSQETQYF
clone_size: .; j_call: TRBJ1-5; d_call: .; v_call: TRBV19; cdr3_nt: TGTGCCAGTAGTGGAGGGAATAGCAATCAGCCCCAGCATTTT; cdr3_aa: CASSGGNSNQPQHF
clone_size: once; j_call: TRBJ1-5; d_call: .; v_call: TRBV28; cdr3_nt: TGTGCGACCAAGAGCAATCAGCCCCAGCATTTT; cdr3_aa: CATKSNQPQHF
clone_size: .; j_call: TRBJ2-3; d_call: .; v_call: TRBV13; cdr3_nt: TGTGCCAGCAGCTGGAGACAGGCCACAGATACGCAGTATTTT; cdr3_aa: CASSWRQATDTQYF
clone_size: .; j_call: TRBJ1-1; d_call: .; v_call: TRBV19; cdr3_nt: TGTGCCAGTAGTCTCTACCCGGACAGTGACACTGAAGCTTTCTTT; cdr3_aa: CASSLYPDSDTEAFF
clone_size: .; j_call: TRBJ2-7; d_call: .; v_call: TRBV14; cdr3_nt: TGTGCCAGCAGCCAACAAACAGGGAGCTCCTACGAGCAGTACTTC; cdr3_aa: CASSQQTGSSYEQYF
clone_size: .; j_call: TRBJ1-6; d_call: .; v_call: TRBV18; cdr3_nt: TGTGCCAGCTCACTAAAATGGGACATCCAGAATTCACCCCTCCACTTT; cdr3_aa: CASSLKWDIQNSPLHF
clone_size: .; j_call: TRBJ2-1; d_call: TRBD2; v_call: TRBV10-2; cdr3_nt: TGCGCCAGCAGTCCTAGCGGGAGAGACAATGAGCAGTTCTTC; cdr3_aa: CASSPSGRDNEQFF
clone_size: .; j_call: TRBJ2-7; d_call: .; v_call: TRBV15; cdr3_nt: TGTGCCACCAGCAGAGAGGTCGGGTTTCTCGACGAGCAGTACTTC; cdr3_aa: CATSREVGFLDEQYF
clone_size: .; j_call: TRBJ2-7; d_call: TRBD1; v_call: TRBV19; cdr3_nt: TGTGCCAGTAGTACTCGGGACAGGGGGAGAGAGCAGTACTTC; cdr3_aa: CASSTRDRGREQYF
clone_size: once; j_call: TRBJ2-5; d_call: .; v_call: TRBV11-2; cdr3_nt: TGTGCCAGCAGCATGACAGGGGAGGGAGAGACCCAGTACTTC; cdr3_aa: CASSMTGEGETQYF
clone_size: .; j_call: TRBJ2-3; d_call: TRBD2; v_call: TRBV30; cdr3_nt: TGTGCCTGGGGTGGGAAAATCGGGAGGGGAGATACGCAGTATTTT; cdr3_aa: CAWGGKIGRGDTQYF
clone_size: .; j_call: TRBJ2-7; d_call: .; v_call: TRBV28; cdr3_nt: TGTGCCAGCGTTTGGGGATGGGACTCACCAAATGACTTCTACGAGCAGTACTTC; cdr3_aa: CASVWGWDSPNDFYEQYF
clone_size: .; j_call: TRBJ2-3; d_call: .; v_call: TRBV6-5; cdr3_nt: TGTGCCAGCAGTTCGGACTTAGGAACCACAGATACGCAGTATTTT; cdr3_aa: CASSSDLGTTDTQYF
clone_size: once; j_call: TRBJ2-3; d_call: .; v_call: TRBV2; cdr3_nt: TGTGCCAGCAGGGCCAGGGGCCTGGGTACGCAGTATTTT; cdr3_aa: CASRARGLGTQYF
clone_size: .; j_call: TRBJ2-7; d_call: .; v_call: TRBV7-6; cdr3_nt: TGTGCCAGCAGCTCCGGGGACCGAGGCTACGAGCAGTACTTC; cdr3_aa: CASSSGDRGYEQYF
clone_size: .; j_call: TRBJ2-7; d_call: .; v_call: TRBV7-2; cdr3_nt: TGTGCCAGCAGCTTAGACAGGTCTCTCCTATACGAGCAGTACTTC; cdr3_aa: CASSLDRSLLYEQYF
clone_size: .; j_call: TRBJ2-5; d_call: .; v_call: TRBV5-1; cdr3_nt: TGCGCCAGCAGCTTGGGTGGGACCCAGTACTTC; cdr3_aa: CASSLGGTQYF
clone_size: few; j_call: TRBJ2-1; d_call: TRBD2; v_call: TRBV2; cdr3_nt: TGTGCCAGCAGTGATGGAAGCGGGGCCTACAATGAGCAGTTCTTC; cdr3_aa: CASSDGSGAYNEQFF
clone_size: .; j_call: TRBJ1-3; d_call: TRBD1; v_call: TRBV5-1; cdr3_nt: TGCGCCAGCAGCTTACAGGGGGGCCCTGGAAACACCATATATTTT; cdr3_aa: CASSLQGGPGNTIYF